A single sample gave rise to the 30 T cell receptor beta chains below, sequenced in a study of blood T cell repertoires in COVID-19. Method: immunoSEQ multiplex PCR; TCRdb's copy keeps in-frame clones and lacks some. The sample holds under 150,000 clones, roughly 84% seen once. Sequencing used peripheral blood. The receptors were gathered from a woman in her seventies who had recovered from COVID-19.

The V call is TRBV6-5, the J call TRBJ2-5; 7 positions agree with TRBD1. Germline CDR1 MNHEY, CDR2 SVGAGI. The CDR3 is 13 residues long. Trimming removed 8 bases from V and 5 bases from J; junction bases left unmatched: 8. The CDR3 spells CASRRQGLETQYF. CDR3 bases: TGTGCCAGCCGACGACAGGGTTTGGAGACCCAGTACTTC.

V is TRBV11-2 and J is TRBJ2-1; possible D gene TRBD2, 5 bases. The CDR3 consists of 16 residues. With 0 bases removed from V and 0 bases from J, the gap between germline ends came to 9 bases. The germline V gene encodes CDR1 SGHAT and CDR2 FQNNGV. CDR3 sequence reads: CASSLDLAGSYNEQFF. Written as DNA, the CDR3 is TGTGCCAGCAGCTTAGACCTAGCCGGCTCCTACAATGAGCAGTTCTTC.

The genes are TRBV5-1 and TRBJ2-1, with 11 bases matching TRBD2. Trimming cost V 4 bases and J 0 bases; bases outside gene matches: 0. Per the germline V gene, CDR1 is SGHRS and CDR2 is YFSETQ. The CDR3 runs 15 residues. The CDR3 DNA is TGCGCCAGCAGCGGACTAGCGGGCTCCTACAATGAGCAGTTCTTC. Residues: CASSGLAGSYNEQFF.

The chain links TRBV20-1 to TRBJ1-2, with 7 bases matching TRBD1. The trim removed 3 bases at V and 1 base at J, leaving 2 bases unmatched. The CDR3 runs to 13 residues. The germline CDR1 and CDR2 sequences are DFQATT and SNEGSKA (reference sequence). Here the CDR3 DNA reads TGCAGTGCTAGTGGGACAGTTAACTATGGCTACACCTTC. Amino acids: CSASGTVNYGYTF.

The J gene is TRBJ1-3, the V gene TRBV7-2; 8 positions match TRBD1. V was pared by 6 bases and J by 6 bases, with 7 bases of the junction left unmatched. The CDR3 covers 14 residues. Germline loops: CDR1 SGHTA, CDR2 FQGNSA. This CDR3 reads CASSPRGPENTIYF. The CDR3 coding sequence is TGTGCCAGCAGTCCCAGGGGGCCGGAAAACACCATATATTTT.

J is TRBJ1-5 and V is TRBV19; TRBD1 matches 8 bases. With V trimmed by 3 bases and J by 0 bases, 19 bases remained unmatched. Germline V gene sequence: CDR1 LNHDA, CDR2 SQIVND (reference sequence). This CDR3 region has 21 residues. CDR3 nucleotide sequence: TGTGCCAGTAGTATTGGGTCGTGGACAGGGTCGACTCTAAATAGCAATCAGCCCCAGCATTTT. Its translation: CASSIGSWTGSTLNSNQPQHF. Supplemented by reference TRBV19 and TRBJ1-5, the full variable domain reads DGGITQSPKYLFRKEGQNVTLSCEQNLNHDAMYWYRQDPGQGLRLIYYSQIVNDFQKGDIAEGYSVSREKKESFPLTVTSAQKNPTAFYLCASSIGSWTGSTLNSNQPQHFGDGTRLSIL.

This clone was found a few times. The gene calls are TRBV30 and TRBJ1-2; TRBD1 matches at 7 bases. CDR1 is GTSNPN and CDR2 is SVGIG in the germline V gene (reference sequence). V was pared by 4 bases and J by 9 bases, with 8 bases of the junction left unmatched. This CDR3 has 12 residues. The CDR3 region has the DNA TGTGCCTGGACCTATGACAGGGTTAGCTACACCTTC. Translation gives CAWTYDRVSYTF.

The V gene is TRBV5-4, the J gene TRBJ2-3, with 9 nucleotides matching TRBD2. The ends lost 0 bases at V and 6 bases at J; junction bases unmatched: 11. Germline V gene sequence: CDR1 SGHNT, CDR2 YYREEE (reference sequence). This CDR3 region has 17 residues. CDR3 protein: CASSLALGTSRSDTQYF. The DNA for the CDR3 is TGTGCCAGCAGCTTGGCGTTGGGGACTAGCAGGTCCGATACGCAGTATTTT.

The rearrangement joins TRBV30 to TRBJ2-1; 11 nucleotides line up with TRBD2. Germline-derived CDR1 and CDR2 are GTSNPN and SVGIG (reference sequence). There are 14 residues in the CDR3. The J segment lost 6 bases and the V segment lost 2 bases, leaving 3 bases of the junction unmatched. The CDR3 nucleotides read TGTGCCTGGAGTTATGGGACTAGCGGCAATGAGCAGTTCTTC. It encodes CAWSYGTSGNEQFF.

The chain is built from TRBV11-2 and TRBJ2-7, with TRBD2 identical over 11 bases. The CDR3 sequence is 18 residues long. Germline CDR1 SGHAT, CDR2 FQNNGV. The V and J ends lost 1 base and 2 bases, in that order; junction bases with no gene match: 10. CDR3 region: CASSLVSSSGRFPYEQYF. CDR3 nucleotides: TGTGCCAGCAGCTTAGTATCGTCTAGCGGGAGGTTCCCCTACGAGCAGTACTTC.

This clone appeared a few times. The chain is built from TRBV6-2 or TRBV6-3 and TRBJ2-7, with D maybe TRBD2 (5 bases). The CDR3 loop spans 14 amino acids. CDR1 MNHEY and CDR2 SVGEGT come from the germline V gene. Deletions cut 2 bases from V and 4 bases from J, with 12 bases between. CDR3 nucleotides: TGTGCCAGCAGTTACGGGAGAGTCTCGTACGAGCAGTACTTC. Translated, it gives CASSYGRVSYEQYF.

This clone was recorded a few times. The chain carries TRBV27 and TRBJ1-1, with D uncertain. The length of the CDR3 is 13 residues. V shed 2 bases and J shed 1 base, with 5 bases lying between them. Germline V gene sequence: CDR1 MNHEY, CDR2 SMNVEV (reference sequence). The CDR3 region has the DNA TGTGCCAGCAGTTTAACATGGAACACTGAAGCTTTCTTT. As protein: CASSLTWNTEAFF.

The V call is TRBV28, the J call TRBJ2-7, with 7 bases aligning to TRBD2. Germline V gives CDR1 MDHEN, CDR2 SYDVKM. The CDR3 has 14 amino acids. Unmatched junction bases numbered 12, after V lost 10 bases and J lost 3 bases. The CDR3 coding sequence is TGTGCCACCTGGGGGGGGACGGAGGGCTACGAGCAGTACTTC. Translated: CATWGGTEGYEQYF.

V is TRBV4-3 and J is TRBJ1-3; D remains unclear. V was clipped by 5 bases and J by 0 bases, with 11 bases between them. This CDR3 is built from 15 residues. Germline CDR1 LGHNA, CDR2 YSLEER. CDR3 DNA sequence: TGCGCCAGCAGCACCCTCAGAAGCTCTGGAAACACCATATATTTT. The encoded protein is CASSTLRSSGNTIYF.

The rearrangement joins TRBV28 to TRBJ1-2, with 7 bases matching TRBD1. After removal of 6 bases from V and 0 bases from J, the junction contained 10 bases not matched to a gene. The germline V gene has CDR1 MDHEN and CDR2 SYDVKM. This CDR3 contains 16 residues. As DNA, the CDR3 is TGTGCCAGCAGCCCTTCCCATGGGACAGCTAACTATGGCTACACCTTC. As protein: CASSPSHGTANYGYTF.

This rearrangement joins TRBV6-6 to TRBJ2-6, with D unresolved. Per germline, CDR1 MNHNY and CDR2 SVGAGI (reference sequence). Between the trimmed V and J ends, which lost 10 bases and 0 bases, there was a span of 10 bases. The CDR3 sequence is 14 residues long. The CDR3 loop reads CATTPSSGANVLTF. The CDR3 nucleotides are TGTGCCACCACGCCCAGCTCTGGGGCCAACGTCCTGACTTTC.

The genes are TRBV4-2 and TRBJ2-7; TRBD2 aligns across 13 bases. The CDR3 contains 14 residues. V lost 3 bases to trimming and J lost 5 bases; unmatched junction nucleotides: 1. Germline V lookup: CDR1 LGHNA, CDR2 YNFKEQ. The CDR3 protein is CASSHTSGRDEQYF. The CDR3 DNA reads TGTGCCAGCAGCCACACTAGCGGGAGGGACGAGCAGTACTTC.

The CDR3 loop reads CASSVVGAEETQYF. The CDR3, as DNA: TGTGCCAGCAGCGTAGTGGGGGCGGAGGAGACCCAGTACTTC. The chain links TRBV9 to TRBJ2-5; possible D gene TRBD1, 6 bases. The V end was cut by 0 bases, the J end by 5 bases, with 11 bases between. This CDR3 comprises 14 residues. The germline CDR1 and CDR2 sequences are SGDLS and YYNGEE.

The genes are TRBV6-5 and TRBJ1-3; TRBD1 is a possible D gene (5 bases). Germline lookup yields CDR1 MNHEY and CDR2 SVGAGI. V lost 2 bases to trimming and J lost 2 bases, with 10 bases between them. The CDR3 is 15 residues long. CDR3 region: CASSYLQGAGNTIYF. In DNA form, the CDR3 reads TGTGCCAGCAGTTACCTCCAGGGTGCTGGAAACACCATATATTTT.

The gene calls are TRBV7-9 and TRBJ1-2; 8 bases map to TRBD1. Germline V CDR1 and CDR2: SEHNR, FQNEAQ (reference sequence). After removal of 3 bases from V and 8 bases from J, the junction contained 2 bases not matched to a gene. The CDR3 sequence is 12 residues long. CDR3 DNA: TGTGCCAGCAGCTTCGGACAGGGCGGCTACACCTTC. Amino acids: CASSFGQGGYTF.

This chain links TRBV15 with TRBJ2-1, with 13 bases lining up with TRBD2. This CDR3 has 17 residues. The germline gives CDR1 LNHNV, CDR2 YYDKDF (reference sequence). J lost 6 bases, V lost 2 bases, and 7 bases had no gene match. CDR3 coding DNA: TGTGCCACCAGCAGACCTCCGGGACTAGCGGGAATCAATGAGCAGTTCTTC. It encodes CATSRPPGLAGINEQFF.

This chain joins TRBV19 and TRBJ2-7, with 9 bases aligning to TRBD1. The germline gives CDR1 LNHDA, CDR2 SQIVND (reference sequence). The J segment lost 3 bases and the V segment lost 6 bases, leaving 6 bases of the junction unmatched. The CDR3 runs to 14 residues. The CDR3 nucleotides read TGTGCCAGTAGCCCCCGGGACAGGGACTACGAGCAGTACTTC. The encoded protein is CASSPRDRDYEQYF.

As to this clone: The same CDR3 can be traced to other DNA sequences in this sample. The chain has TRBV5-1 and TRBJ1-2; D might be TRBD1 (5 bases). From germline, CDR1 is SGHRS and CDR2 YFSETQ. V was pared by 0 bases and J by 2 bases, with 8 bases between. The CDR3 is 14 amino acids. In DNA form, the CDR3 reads TGCGCCAGCAGCTTGGCGGGGGGGAACTATGGCTACACCTTC. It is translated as CASSLAGGNYGYTF.

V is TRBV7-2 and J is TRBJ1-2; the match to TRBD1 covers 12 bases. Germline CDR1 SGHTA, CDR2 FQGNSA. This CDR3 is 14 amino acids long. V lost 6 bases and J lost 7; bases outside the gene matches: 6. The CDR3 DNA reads TGTGCCAGCAGACAGGGACAGGGGGCAGGTGGCTACACCTTC. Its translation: CASRQGQGAGGYTF.

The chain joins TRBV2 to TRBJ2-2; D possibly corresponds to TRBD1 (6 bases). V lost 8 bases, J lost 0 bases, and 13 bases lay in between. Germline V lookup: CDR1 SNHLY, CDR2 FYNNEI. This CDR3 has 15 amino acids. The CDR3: CASAGTPANTGELFF. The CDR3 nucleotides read TGTGCCAGCGCCGGGACACCGGCGAACACCGGGGAGCTGTTTTTT.

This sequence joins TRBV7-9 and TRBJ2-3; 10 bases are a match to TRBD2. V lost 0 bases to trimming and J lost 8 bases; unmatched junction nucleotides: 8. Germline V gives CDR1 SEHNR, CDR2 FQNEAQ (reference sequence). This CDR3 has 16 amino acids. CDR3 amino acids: CASSLARAGGTFTQYF. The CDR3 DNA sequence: TGTGCCAGCAGCTTAGCGAGAGCGGGGGGGACGTTTACGCAGTATTTT.

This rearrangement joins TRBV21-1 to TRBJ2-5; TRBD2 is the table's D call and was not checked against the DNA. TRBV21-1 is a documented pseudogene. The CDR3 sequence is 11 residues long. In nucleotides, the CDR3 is TGTGCCAGCGGGGGGTCGGAGACCCAGTACTTC. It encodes CASGGSETQYF.

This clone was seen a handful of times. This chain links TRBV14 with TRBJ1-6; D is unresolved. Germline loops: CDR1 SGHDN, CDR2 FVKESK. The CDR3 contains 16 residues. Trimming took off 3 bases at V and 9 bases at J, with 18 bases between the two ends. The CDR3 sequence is CASSHLEAGFSSPLHF. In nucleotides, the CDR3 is TGTGCCAGCAGCCACCTCGAAGCGGGTTTTAGTTCACCCCTCCACTTT.

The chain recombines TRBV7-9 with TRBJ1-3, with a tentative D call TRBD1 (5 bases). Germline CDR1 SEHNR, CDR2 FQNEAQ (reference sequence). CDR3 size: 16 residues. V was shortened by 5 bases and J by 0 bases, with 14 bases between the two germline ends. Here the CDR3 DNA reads TGTGCCAGCAGCCCCCCTAGGGGTTACTCTGGAAACACCATATATTTT. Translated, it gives CASSPPRGYSGNTIYF.

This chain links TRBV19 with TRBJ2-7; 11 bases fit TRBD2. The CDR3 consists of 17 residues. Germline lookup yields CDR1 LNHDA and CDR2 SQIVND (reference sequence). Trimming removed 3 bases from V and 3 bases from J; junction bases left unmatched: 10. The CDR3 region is CASSIETSGSRIYEQYF. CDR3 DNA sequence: TGTGCCAGTAGTATTGAAACTAGCGGGAGCAGGATCTACGAGCAGTACTTC.